A selection of T cell receptor beta chains follows, all from one sample in a study of T cell changes during pregnancy in multiple sclerosis. The assay was immunoSEQ multiplex PCR, and TCRdb's table has in-frame clones only and misses some. The sample has about 99,000 clones, over 85% seen once. Specimen: peripheral blood, collected after pregnancy. Every receptor here comes from a female donor with multiple sclerosis, enrolled in a pregnancy study. The CDR3 runs from the conserved cysteine through the conserved F or W. A D gene is named only where the DNA matches it firmly. Only some rows state a clone size, as once, few, many or a class for expanded clones.

CDR3 DNA	CDR3 protein	D gene	clone size	V gene	J gene
TGTGCCAGCCTCGCGGGGGTGGGCACTGAAGCTTTCTTT	CASLAGVGTEAFF	NA	NA	TRBV27	TRBJ1-1
TGTGCTAGTGGTTTGGGACAGATCTACGAGCAGTACTTC	CASGLGQIYEQYF	NA	NA	TRBV12-5	TRBJ2-7
TGTGCCAGCAGCCCAGTCCGGGGATCAGATACGCAGTATTTT	CASSPVRGSDTQYF	NA	NA	TRBV25-1	TRBJ2-3
TGTGCCAGCAGTTTGACAGGATCCTACGAGCAGTACTTC	CASSLTGSYEQYF	NA	NA	TRBV6-5	TRBJ2-7
TGTGCCAGCAGCCAAGCGCGGCAGGTACTGGGCGGGAATGAAAAACTGTTTTTT	CASSQARQVLGGNEKLFF	NA	NA	TRBV4-2	TRBJ1-4
TGTGCCAGCAGTGTCCTCAGGGGGCGCGAGAACACTGAAGCTTTCTTT	CASSVLRGRENTEAFF	TRBD1	NA	TRBV28	TRBJ1-1
TGTGCCAGCAGCTTTCCAGGGGGAGACACAGATACGCAGTATTTT	CASSFPGGDTDTQYF	TRBD1	once	TRBV5-8	TRBJ2-3
TGTGCCATCAGTCCTACAAGGGAGGGGTATAATGAAAAACTGTTTTTT	CAISPTREGYNEKLFF	NA	once	TRBV10-3	TRBJ1-4
TGCGCCAGCAGCTTGGGGACAGGGGACCCCTATGGCTACACCTTC	CASSLGTGDPYGYTF	TRBD1	NA	TRBV5-1	TRBJ1-2
TGTGCCTGGAGTCCCGTCGACGGAGACACTGAAGCTTTCTTT	CAWSPVDGDTEAFF	NA	NA	TRBV30	TRBJ1-1
TGTGCCAGCAGTTTGACCAGCGGGATCTACGAGCAGTACTTC	CASSLTSGIYEQYF	TRBD2	NA	TRBV27	TRBJ2-7
TGTGCCAGCAGTGAACCCCTGGGGCTAGCGGGAGACGAGCAGTACTTC	CASSEPLGLAGDEQYF	TRBD2	once	TRBV2	TRBJ2-7
TGTGCCAGTAGACAGGTCAACGCTGGCTACACCTTC	CASRQVNAGYTF	NA	NA	TRBV19	TRBJ1-2
TGTGCCAGCAGCCAGATCGCGGGAGAGAACAATGAGCAGTTCTTC	CASSQIAGENNEQFF	TRBD2	NA	TRBV4-2	TRBJ2-1
TGTGCCAGCACCTTAGGACAGGGTGCGAATTCACCCCTCCACTTT	CASTLGQGANSPLHF	TRBD1	NA	TRBV6-6	TRBJ1-6
TGCGCCAGCAGCTTGGCCGGGAGCTCTGGGGCCAACGTCCTGACTTTC	CASSLAGSSGANVLTF	NA	once	TRBV5-1	TRBJ2-6
TGTGCCAGCGTTCTTAAACCTCAGGGGTCCTACGAGCAGTACTTC	CASVLKPQGSYEQYF	NA	NA	TRBV7-9	TRBJ2-7
TGTGCTAGTGGTTTGGTATTAGGACAGGCGATCTACAATGAGCAGTTCTTC	CASGLVLGQAIYNEQFF	TRBD1	once	TRBV12-5	TRBJ2-1
TGCGCCAGCAGCTTCTCAACAGGGGGCACTGAAGCTTTCTTT	CASSFSTGGTEAFF	TRBD1	NA	TRBV5-1	TRBJ1-1
TGTGCCAGTAGTATACGACAACATCTCGGTCGGAACACTGAAGCTTTCTTT	CASSIRQHLGRNTEAFF	NA	NA	TRBV19	TRBJ1-1
TGTGCCAGCTCGATAGGGGATGGGGATGTCTACGAGCAGTACTTC	CASSIGDGDVYEQYF	NA	NA	TRBV6-5	TRBJ2-7
TGTGCCAGCAGTTACTCGACTGCGACTAATGAAAAACTGTTTTTT	CASSYSTATNEKLFF	NA	NA	TRBV6-6	TRBJ1-4
TGCAGCGTGGGTGGGAAGAACCGGGACACGCGCACAGATACGCAGTATTTT	CSVGGKNRDTRTDTQYF	NA	NA	TRBV29-1	TRBJ2-3
TGTGCCAGCAGTTTACGGCTAGCGGGGTACAATGAGCAGTTCTTC	CASSLRLAGYNEQFF	TRBD2	NA	TRBV27	TRBJ2-1
TGCGCCAGCAGCTCGCCCCCCCCTGGGGGCAGGGTCAGTAAAACAGATACGCAGTATTTT	CASSSPPPGGRVSKTDTQYF	NA	NA	TRBV5-1	TRBJ2-3
TGTGCCAGCAGCGAAGACAGGAACACTGAAGCTTTCTTT	CASSEDRNTEAFF	NA	NA	TRBV2	TRBJ1-1
TGTGCCAGTAGACGGCAGGGGACCTCCAGCAACTATGGCTACACCTTC	CASRRQGTSSNYGYTF	NA	NA	TRBV19	TRBJ1-2
TGTGCCAGCAGCTTGGCCGGGATCGGCACGAATGAGCAGTTCTTC	CASSLAGIGTNEQFF	NA	NA	TRBV7-2	TRBJ2-1